These T cell receptor beta chains were read from a single sample in a study of CD8 T cells in Susac syndrome. TCRdb analysed the immunoSEQ multiplex PCR reads with MiXCR anew, one entry per CDR3 protein. The sample consists of roughly 200,000 distinct CDR3 sequences, about 95% of them appearing once. The sample was CD4+ T cells from PBMCs. The source of these receptors is a human donor in good health. Each CDR3 is given with its conserved first and last residue. A D gene is named only where the DNA matches it firmly. A row's size may be missing; if present it is once, few, many or a size class.

d_gene: TRBD1; v_gene: TRBV6-5; len: 19; j_gene: TRBJ2-5; abundance: NA; CDR3nt: TGTGCCAGCAGTTACTCGGGGACAGGGAGGTCGATCTTGATAGAGACCCAGTACTTC; CDR3aa: CASSYSGTGRSILIETQYF
d_gene: TRBD2; v_gene: TRBV7-3; len: 18; j_gene: TRBJ2-3; abundance: NA; CDR3nt: TGTGCCAGCAGCTTAAATAGTCCTGGGACTAGCGGGACAGATACGCAGTATTTT; CDR3aa: CASSLNSPGTSGTDTQYF
d_gene: TRBD2; v_gene: TRBV2; len: 15; j_gene: TRBJ2-1; abundance: NA; CDR3nt: TGTGCCAGCAGTCCTCCCGCGGGGGGGCCGCATGAGCAGTTCTTC; CDR3aa: CASSPPAGGPHEQFF
d_gene: TRBD1; v_gene: TRBV5-1; len: 13; j_gene: TRBJ1-1; abundance: NA; CDR3nt: TGCGCCAGCAGCTTGGACGACAGGGTAGAAGCTTTCTTT; CDR3aa: CASSLDDRVEAFF
d_gene: TRBD1; v_gene: TRBV5-1; len: 16; j_gene: TRBJ2-2; abundance: NA; CDR3nt: TGCGCCAGCAGCCAGACAGGGCCGGGCTTCTCCGGGGAGCTGTTTTTT; CDR3aa: CASSQTGPGFSGELFF
d_gene: TRBD2; v_gene: TRBV18; len: 15; j_gene: TRBJ2-1; abundance: NA; CDR3nt: TGTGCCAGCTCACCTGGCCTAGCGGGGGTGAATGAGCAGTTCTTC; CDR3aa: CASSPGLAGVNEQFF
d_gene: TRBD2; v_gene: TRBV12-3/TRBV12-4; len: 18; j_gene: TRBJ2-1; abundance: once; CDR3nt: TGTGCCAGCAGTCCCGGGACTAGCGGGACCAGCTCCTACAATGAGCAGTTCTTC; CDR3aa: CASSPGTSGTSSYNEQFF
d_gene: NA; v_gene: TRBV9; len: 13; j_gene: TRBJ2-7; abundance: NA; CDR3nt: TGTGCCAGCAGCGTCGGGACACTCCACGAGCAGTACTTC; CDR3aa: CASSVGTLHEQYF
d_gene: TRBD1; v_gene: TRBV15; len: 14; j_gene: TRBJ1-1; abundance: NA; CDR3nt: TGTGCCACCAGCAGAGATGACAGGGAGGCTGAAGCTTTCTTT; CDR3aa: CATSRDDREAEAFF
d_gene: NA; v_gene: TRBV29-1; len: 15; j_gene: TRBJ1-1; abundance: NA; CDR3nt: TGCAGCGTTGAGGGCGGCCTCCCTGGTGTCACTGAAGCTTTCTTT; CDR3aa: CSVEGGLPGVTEAFF
d_gene: TRBD1; v_gene: TRBV3-1; len: 13; j_gene: TRBJ1-5; abundance: NA; CDR3nt: TGTGCCAGCAGCCAGGACAGGGAGCAGCCCCAGCATTTT; CDR3aa: CASSQDREQPQHF
d_gene: NA; v_gene: TRBV6-2/TRBV6-3; len: 14; j_gene: TRBJ1-1; abundance: NA; CDR3nt: TGTGCCAGCAGGGTGGACGGATCGAACACTGAAGCTTTCTTT; CDR3aa: CASRVDGSNTEAFF
d_gene: NA; v_gene: TRBV29-1; len: 13; j_gene: TRBJ1-1; abundance: NA; CDR3nt: TGCAGCGTTGAGGAGGCAATGAACACTGAAGCTTTCTTT; CDR3aa: CSVEEAMNTEAFF
d_gene: NA; v_gene: TRBV30; len: 12; j_gene: TRBJ1-1; abundance: NA; CDR3nt: TGTGCCTGGAGTGTACACGACACTGAAGCTTTCTTT; CDR3aa: CAWSVHDTEAFF
d_gene: NA; v_gene: TRBV20-1; len: 14; j_gene: TRBJ2-1; abundance: NA; CDR3nt: TGCAGTGCTCCCGGGACTCCATCCTACAATGAGCAGTTCTTC; CDR3aa: CSAPGTPSYNEQFF
d_gene: TRBD1; v_gene: TRBV18; len: 16; j_gene: TRBJ1-5; abundance: NA; CDR3nt: TGTGCCAGCTCACCGGGACAGGGGTTGTTCAATCAGCCCCAGCATTTT; CDR3aa: CASSPGQGLFNQPQHF
d_gene: NA; v_gene: TRBV2; len: 15; j_gene: TRBJ2-6; abundance: NA; CDR3nt: TGTGCCAGCAGTAACTCAGGGGCTGGGGCCAACGTCCTGACTTTC; CDR3aa: CASSNSGAGANVLTF
d_gene: TRBD2; v_gene: TRBV12-3/TRBV12-4; len: 15; j_gene: TRBJ2-7; abundance: NA; CDR3nt: TGTGCCAGCAGTTCTACCGGGACGGGGGGTCACGAGCAGTACTTC; CDR3aa: CASSSTGTGGHEQYF
d_gene: NA; v_gene: TRBV15; len: 14; j_gene: TRBJ1-3; abundance: NA; CDR3nt: TGTGCCACCAGCAGAGACTACTTTGGAAACACCATATATTTT; CDR3aa: CATSRDYFGNTIYF
d_gene: NA; v_gene: TRBV3-1; len: 13; j_gene: TRBJ1-1; abundance: NA; CDR3nt: TGTGCCAGCAGCCAGTCGCGGGTTTCTGAAGCTTTCTTT; CDR3aa: CASSQSRVSEAFF
d_gene: TRBD1; v_gene: TRBV29-1; len: 11; j_gene: TRBJ1-2; abundance: NA; CDR3nt: TGCAGCGACTTGACAGGGGGCGGCTACACCTTC; CDR3aa: CSDLTGGGYTF
d_gene: NA; v_gene: TRBV29-1; len: 12; j_gene: TRBJ2-3; abundance: NA; CDR3nt: TGCAGCGCACTACCGGGTGGAGATACGCAGTATTTT; CDR3aa: CSALPGGDTQYF
d_gene: NA; v_gene: TRBV20-1; len: 13; j_gene: TRBJ1-3; abundance: NA; CDR3nt: TGCAGTGCTAGAGCGCAGGGGCTGAACACCATATATTTT; CDR3aa: CSARAQGLNTIYF
d_gene: TRBD1; v_gene: TRBV27; len: 13; j_gene: TRBJ2-2; abundance: NA; CDR3nt: TGTGCCAGCAGTTTGACAGGGGACGGGGAGCTGTTTTTT; CDR3aa: CASSLTGDGELFF
d_gene: TRBD1; v_gene: TRBV29-1; len: 11; j_gene: TRBJ2-3; abundance: NA; CDR3nt: TGCAGCGCCAACAGGGGTTATACGCAGTATTTT; CDR3aa: CSANRGYTQYF
d_gene: NA; v_gene: TRBV3-1; len: 13; j_gene: TRBJ2-3; abundance: NA; CDR3nt: TGTGCCAGCAGCCAAGACAGTGCGGATACGCAGTATTTT; CDR3aa: CASSQDSADTQYF
d_gene: NA; v_gene: TRBV25-1; len: 12; j_gene: TRBJ2-5; abundance: NA; CDR3nt: TGTGCCAGCAGTGGGTTTGGAGAGACCCAGTACTTC; CDR3aa: CASSGFGETQYF
d_gene: NA; v_gene: TRBV15; len: 14; j_gene: TRBJ2-3; abundance: NA; CDR3nt: TGTGCCACCAACCTAGCGTTTAGCACAGATACGCAGTATTTT; CDR3aa: CATNLAFSTDTQYF
d_gene: NA; v_gene: TRBV18; len: 14; j_gene: TRBJ1-5; abundance: NA; CDR3nt: TGTGCCAGCCAGGCAACAGAGGACAATCAGCCCCAGCATTTT; CDR3aa: CASQATEDNQPQHF
d_gene: NA; v_gene: TRBV13; len: 16; j_gene: TRBJ1-5; abundance: NA; CDR3nt: TGTGCCAGCAGCTTACAGGGGTTGGGTAGCAATCAGCCCCAGCATTTT; CDR3aa: CASSLQGLGSNQPQHF
d_gene: TRBD2; v_gene: TRBV20-1; len: 15; j_gene: TRBJ2-7; abundance: NA; CDR3nt: TGCAGTGCTAGAGCCGCCCGGGGGGGGCCGATCGAGCAGTACTTC; CDR3aa: CSARAARGGPIEQYF
d_gene: NA; v_gene: TRBV3-1; len: 11; j_gene: TRBJ2-1; abundance: NA; CDR3nt: TGTGCCAGCAGTCAAGTAGATGAGCAGTTCTTC; CDR3aa: CASSQVDEQFF
d_gene: NA; v_gene: TRBV20-1; len: 13; j_gene: TRBJ2-3; abundance: NA; CDR3nt: TGCAGTGCTAGTCCCCCTAGCACAGATACGCAGTATTTT; CDR3aa: CSASPPSTDTQYF
d_gene: TRBD1; v_gene: TRBV29-1; len: 12; j_gene: TRBJ2-7; abundance: once; CDR3nt: TGCAGCGTTGCACAGGGGAAGTACGAGCAGTACTTC; CDR3aa: CSVAQGKYEQYF
d_gene: TRBD1; v_gene: TRBV6-5; len: 14; j_gene: TRBJ1-1; abundance: NA; CDR3nt: TGTGCCAGCAGCCGCGCAGGGGGCAAAACTGAAGCTTTCTTT; CDR3aa: CASSRAGGKTEAFF
d_gene: NA; v_gene: TRBV3-1; len: 12; j_gene: TRBJ2-7; abundance: NA; CDR3nt: TGTGCCAGCAGCCAAGACCCCGCCGAGCAGTACTTC; CDR3aa: CASSQDPAEQYF
d_gene: NA; v_gene: TRBV6-2/TRBV6-3; len: 13; j_gene: TRBJ1-5; abundance: NA; CDR3nt: TGTGCCACCCGGAGGGCCCGCAATCAGCCCCAGCATTTT; CDR3aa: CATRRARNQPQHF
d_gene: TRBD1; v_gene: TRBV29-1; len: 13; j_gene: TRBJ1-4; abundance: NA; CDR3nt: TGCAGCGTGTGGACAGGGGAGAATGAAAAACTGTTTTTT; CDR3aa: CSVWTGENEKLFF
d_gene: NA; v_gene: TRBV6-6; len: 14; j_gene: TRBJ2-5; abundance: NA; CDR3nt: TGTGCCAGCAGTTACCGAGTGAGGGAAGAGACCCAGTACTTC; CDR3aa: CASSYRVREETQYF
d_gene: NA; v_gene: TRBV4-2; len: 14; j_gene: TRBJ2-5; abundance: once; CDR3nt: TGTGCCAGCAGCCAACACGACAGCCAAGAGACCCAGTACTTC; CDR3aa: CASSQHDSQETQYF
d_gene: TRBD2; v_gene: TRBV11-2; len: 17; j_gene: TRBJ2-3; abundance: once; CDR3nt: TGTGCCAGCAGCTGGTTTCGATCGCGGGGGGCCGGGGATACGCAGTATTTT; CDR3aa: CASSWFRSRGAGDTQYF
d_gene: NA; v_gene: TRBV24-1; len: 14; j_gene: TRBJ2-7; abundance: NA; CDR3nt: TGTGCCACCAGTGATCCGGGACGGGTGGTTGGGCAGTACTTC; CDR3aa: CATSDPGRVVGQYF
d_gene: NA; v_gene: TRBV7-2; len: 14; j_gene: TRBJ1-4; abundance: once; CDR3nt: TGTGCCAGCAGCTTCCAGGGTACTAATGAAAAACTGTTTTTT; CDR3aa: CASSFQGTNEKLFF
d_gene: TRBD1; v_gene: TRBV30; len: 16; j_gene: TRBJ2-6; abundance: NA; CDR3nt: TGTGCCTGGAGTGGGACAGGAGCCTCTGGGGCCAACGTCCTGACTTTC; CDR3aa: CAWSGTGASGANVLTF
d_gene: TRBD2; v_gene: TRBV29-1; len: 13; j_gene: TRBJ2-7; abundance: NA; CDR3nt: TGCAGCGTGGGGACTAGCGGCGCCTACGAGCAGTACTTC; CDR3aa: CSVGTSGAYEQYF
d_gene: TRBD1; v_gene: TRBV7-8; len: 15; j_gene: TRBJ2-1; abundance: once; CDR3nt: TGTGCCAGCAGACAAGACAGGGGACCTTCCCGGGAGCAGTTCTTC; CDR3aa: CASRQDRGPSREQFF
d_gene: NA; v_gene: TRBV12-3/TRBV12-4; len: 15; j_gene: TRBJ1-6; abundance: NA; CDR3nt: TGTGCCAGCAGTTTCAGGGGATCTAGGAATTCACCCCTCCACTTT; CDR3aa: CASSFRGSRNSPLHF
d_gene: TRBD1; v_gene: TRBV28; len: 13; j_gene: TRBJ2-3; abundance: NA; CDR3nt: TGTGCCAGCATCAGGGGGCCAACAGATACGCAGTATTTT; CDR3aa: CASIRGPTDTQYF
d_gene: NA; v_gene: TRBV4-1; len: 17; j_gene: TRBJ1-2; abundance: NA; CDR3nt: TGCGCCAGCAGCCAAGTAATAACTATAGGGGAAAGCTATGGCTACACCTTC; CDR3aa: CASSQVITIGESYGYTF
d_gene: NA; v_gene: TRBV29-1; len: 12; j_gene: TRBJ2-7; abundance: NA; CDR3nt: TGCAGCGTTGGTGGTCAGGGGTACGAGCAGTACTTC; CDR3aa: CSVGGQGYEQYF